This paragraph reports one TCR beta chain. The CDR3 totals 15 residues. CDR1 is SEHNR, CDR2 FQNEAQ, per germline (reference sequence). Trimming cost V 7 bases and J 2 bases; bases outside gene matches: 8. Per the original data handling: Quantification of nucleated cells was approximated via reference gene primer amplification. Some clones are missing from TCRdb's copy, which holds only in-frame ones; the method was immunoSEQ multiplex PCR. The V and J calls and clone size come from that table; D and trimming were worked out from the DNA. Of tens of thousands of clones in the sample, 86% were seen once. These data originate in a study of blood T cell repertoires in COVID-19. Across the study: Italy, Spain and the United States were the sources of the convalescent and acute COVID-19 samples.

The sequence came from a human donor in a cohort sampled during active COVID-19. The rearrangement uses TRBV7-9 and TRBJ2-3; 8 bases fit TRBD1. The sequenced sample consisted of peripheral blood. The CDR3 loop reads CASKGDRSFTDTQYF. CDR3 DNA: TGTGCCAGCAAGGGGGACAGGTCATTCACAGATACGCAGTATTTT.